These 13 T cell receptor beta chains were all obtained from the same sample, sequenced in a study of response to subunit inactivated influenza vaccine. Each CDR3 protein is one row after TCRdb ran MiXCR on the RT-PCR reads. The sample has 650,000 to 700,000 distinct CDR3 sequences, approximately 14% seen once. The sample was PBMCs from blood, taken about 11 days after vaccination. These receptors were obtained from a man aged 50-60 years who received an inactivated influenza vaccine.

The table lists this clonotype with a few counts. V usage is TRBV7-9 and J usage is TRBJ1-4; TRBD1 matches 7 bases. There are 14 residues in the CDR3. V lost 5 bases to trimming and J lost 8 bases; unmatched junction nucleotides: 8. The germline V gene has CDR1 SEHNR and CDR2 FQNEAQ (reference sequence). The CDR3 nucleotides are TGTGCCAGCAGCCTCGGACAGGTTGGGGAAAAACTGTTTTTT. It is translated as CASSLGQVGEKLFF.

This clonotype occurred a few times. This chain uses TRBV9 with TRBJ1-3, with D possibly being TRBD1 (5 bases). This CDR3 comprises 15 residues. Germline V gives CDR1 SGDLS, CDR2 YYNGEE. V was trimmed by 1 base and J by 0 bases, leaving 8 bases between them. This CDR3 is CASSVQGVSGNTIYF. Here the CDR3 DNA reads TGTGCCAGCAGCGTACAGGGTGTCTCTGGAAACACCATATATTTT.

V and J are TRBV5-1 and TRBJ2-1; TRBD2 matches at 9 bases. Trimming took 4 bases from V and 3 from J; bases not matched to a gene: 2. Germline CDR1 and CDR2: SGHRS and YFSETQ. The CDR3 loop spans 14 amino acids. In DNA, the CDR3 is TGCGCCAGCAGCGCTAGCGGGGACTACAATGAGCAGTTCTTC. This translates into CASSASGDYNEQFF.

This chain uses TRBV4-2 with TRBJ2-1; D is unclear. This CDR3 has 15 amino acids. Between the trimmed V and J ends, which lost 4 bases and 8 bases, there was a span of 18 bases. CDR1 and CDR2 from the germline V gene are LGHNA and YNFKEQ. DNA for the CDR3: TGTGCCAGCAGCCCGGCATTAGAACTGGACCATGAGCAGTTCTTC. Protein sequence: CASSPALELDHEQFF.

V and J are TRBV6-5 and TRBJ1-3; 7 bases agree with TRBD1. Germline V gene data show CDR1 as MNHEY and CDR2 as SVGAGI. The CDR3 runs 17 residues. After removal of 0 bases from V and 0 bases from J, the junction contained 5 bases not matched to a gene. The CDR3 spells CASSYSSGGYSGNTIYF. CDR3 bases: TGTGCCAGCAGTTACTCGTCAGGGGGATACTCTGGAAACACCATATATTTT.

The DNA of the CDR3 is TGTGCCAGCAGCCTATACAGGGAGAACATTCAGTACTTC. Translated: CASSLYRENIQYF. The chain carries TRBV7-9 and TRBJ2-4, with a tentative D call TRBD1 (6 bases). With 5 bases removed from V and 7 bases from J, the gap between germline ends came to 12 bases. The CDR3 loop spans 13 amino acids. Germline CDR1 is SEHNR and CDR2 is FQNEAQ (reference sequence).

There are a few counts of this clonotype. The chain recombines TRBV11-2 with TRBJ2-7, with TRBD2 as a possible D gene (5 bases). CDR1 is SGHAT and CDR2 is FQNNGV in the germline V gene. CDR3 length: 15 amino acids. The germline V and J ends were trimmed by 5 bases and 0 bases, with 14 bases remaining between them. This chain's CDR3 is CASSPRTRSSYEQYF. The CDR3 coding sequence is TGTGCCAGCAGCCCAAGGACTCGAAGCTCCTACGAGCAGTACTTC.

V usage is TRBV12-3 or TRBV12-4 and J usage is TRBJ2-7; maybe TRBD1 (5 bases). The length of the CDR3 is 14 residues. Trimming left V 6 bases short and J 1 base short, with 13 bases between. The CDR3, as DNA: TGTGCCAGCAGGCCGGACATGGTGTCCTACGAGCAGTACTTC. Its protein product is CASRPDMVSYEQYF.

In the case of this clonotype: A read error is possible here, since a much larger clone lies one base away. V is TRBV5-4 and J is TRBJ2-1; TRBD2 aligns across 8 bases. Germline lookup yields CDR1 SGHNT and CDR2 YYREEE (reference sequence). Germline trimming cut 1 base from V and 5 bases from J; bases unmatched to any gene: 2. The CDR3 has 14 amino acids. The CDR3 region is CASSLRGGDNEQFF. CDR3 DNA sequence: TGTGCCAGCAGCTTGCGGGGGGGCGACAATGAGCAGTTCTTC. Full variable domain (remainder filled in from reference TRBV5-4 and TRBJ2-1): ETGVTQSPTHLIKTRGQQVTLRCSSQSGHNTVSWYQQALGQGPQFIFQYYREEENGRGNFPPRFSGLQFPNYSSELNVNALELDDSALYLCASSLRGGDNEQFFGPGTRLTVL.

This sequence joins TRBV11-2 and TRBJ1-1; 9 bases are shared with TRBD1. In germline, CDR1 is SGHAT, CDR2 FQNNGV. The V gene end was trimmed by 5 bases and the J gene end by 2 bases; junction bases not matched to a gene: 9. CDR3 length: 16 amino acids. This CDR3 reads CASSQEGQGGNTEAFF. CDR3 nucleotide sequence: TGTGCCAGCAGCCAGGAGGGACAGGGTGGTAACACTGAAGCTTTCTTT.

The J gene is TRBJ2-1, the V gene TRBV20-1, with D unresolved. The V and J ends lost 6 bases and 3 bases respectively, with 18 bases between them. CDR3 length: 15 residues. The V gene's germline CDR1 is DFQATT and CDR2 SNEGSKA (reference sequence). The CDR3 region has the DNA TGCAGTGCCCTGCCGTTAGGCGCCAGCTACAATGAGCAGTTCTTC. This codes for CSALPLGASYNEQFF.

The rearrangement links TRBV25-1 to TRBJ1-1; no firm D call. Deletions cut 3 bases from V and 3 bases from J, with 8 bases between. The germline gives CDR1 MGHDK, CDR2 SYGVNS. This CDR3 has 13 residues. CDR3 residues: CASSDLPYTEAFF. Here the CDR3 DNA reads TGTGCCAGCAGTGACCTACCCTACACTGAAGCTTTCTTT.

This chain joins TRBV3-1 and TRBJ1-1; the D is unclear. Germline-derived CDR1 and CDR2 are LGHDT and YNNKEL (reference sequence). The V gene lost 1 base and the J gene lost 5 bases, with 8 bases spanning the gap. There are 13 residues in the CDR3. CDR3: CASSQVTVTEAFF. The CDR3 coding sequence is TGTGCCAGCAGCCAAGTGACCGTTACTGAAGCTTTCTTT.